One TCR beta chain is described in this entry. The table lists this clonotype with many counts. Its specific antigen is unknown. Base qualities are not provided; no much larger clone lies one nucleotide away. This specimen comes from a study of T-cell memory formation after mild COVID-19 (dated by TCRdb to the early 2020s). General notes on the study: TCR sequence clusters from the two donors were largely donor specific. T-cell clones expanding and contracting after mild COVID-19 in a couple of donors were tracked by longitudinal TCRalpha and TCRbeta repertoire sequencing. The cohort was made up of two young adult volunteers, one female and one male, who were previously healthy. Overall study outcomes, separate from this receptor: SARS-CoV-2 specificity was not confirmed for the second-wave clones peaking on day 37. Clones contracting from day 15 to 85 had balanced CD4/CD8 phenotypes, while a second wave expanding from day 15 to 37 was biased towards CD4+. Some responding clones were detected in pre-infection memory, suggesting pre-existing cross-reactive memory T cells joined the SARS-CoV-2 response. Only a couple of mild cases were covered by the study, and larger cohorts that include severe cases with pre-infection samples were considered necessary. Contracting CD4+ clones appeared mostly in the CM and EM memory subsets, whereas CD8+ clones were enriched in EMRA.

Ficoll-Paque density gradient centrifugation was the method used to isolate PBMCs. The CDR3 contains 12 residues, cysteine and phenylalanine counted. Only the CDR3 portion is preserved as DNA: 36 bases, with reading frame beginning at the first base. The junction carries 5 bases between V and J, which are trimmed by 3 bases and 3 bases respectively. The sequencing machine was an Illumina NovaSeq 6000. cDNA libraries for TCRalpha and TCRbeta were prepared by 5'RACE using constant-segment primers, with sample barcodes and unique molecular identifiers added. RNA was extracted from every sample with Trizol reagent. Libraries were amplified in two PCR steps, with a second sample barcode and Illumina TruSeq adapters added in the second step. The libraries were sequenced on an Illumina NovaSeq using 2 x 150 bp paired-end reads. The paper's processing steps were these. With migec v1.2.7, reads were demultiplexed and then collapsed into UMI-guided consensus sequences. Using mixcr v2.1.11, the UMI consensuses were aligned to TRA and TRB V and J templates and assembled into clonotypes. Expanded or contracted clonotypes were those called significant by both edgeR and NoisET, with noise models trained on biological replicates. For edgeR calls, the cutoffs were a false discovery rate-adjusted p below 0.01 and a log2 fold-change threshold of 1. As an exploratory analysis of dynamics, PCA with hierarchical clustering was applied to max-normalized trajectories of the 1000 most abundant clonotypes. The CD4 or CD8 phenotype of responding clones was assigned using the separately sequenced CD4+ and CD8+ repertoires. TCRdb reran the public reads through fastp at Q25 and MiXCR, keeping productive beta chains. Each CDR3 protein gets just one entry, which takes the most common genes and DNA from the rows behind it. The V and J calls reflect TCRdb's pipeline rather than the authors' work. Here the sample has 210,000 or so distinct CDR3 sequences; 10% occur a single time. The ten biggest clones cover 3% to 3.5% of the sample.

The specimen sequenced was PBMCs or a T cell subset sorted from them (not recorded which). The TCR comes from a man between 18 and 35 years old who had mild COVID-19 (a few samples of this study predate the infection). The sample titles of this study are shuffled in the database, so cell type and time point are left out; the donor was told from shared clones. The chain links TRBV12-3 or TRBV12-4 with TRBJ1-1, with an unclear D gene assignment. The DNA sequence reads TGTGCCAGCAGTTTGGCTGACACTGAAGCTTTCTTT. Its protein product is CASSLADTEAFF.